This entry concerns a single T cell receptor (beta chain). One entry per CDR3 protein results from TCRdb running MiXCR on the 5' RACE reads. The sample contains about 470,000 distinct CDR3 sequences, approximately 24% of which appear only once. These data belong to a study of identical twins. Germline V gene lookup returns CDR1 SNHLY and CDR2 FYNNEI. Trimming cost V 4 bases and J 0 bases, with 7 bases left between them. The CDR3 runs to 13 residues. Another study also made use of these data, one on T cells expressing NK-cell markers.

This clonotype originated in a woman younger than 35 in good health. This sequence joins TRBV2 and TRBJ2-7; D unclear. The sample comprised CD4+ T cells sorted from blood. The CDR3 is CASSAYSSYEQYF. DNA for the CDR3: TGTGCCAGCAGTGCCTACAGCTCCTACGAGCAGTACTTC. Variable domain in full (rest from reference TRBV2 and TRBJ2-7): EPEVTQTPSHQVTQMGQEVILRCVPISNHLYFYWYRQILGQKVEFLVSFYNNEISEKSEIFDDQFSVERPDGSNFTLKIRSTKLEDSAMYFCASSAYSSYEQYFGPGTRLTVT.